The 19 T cell receptor beta chains given below trace back to one sample, sequenced in a study of T-cell memory formation after mild COVID-19. Using its own MiXCR run on the 5' RACE reads, TCRdb lists one record per CDR3 protein. Altogether 400,000 to 500,000 distinct CDR3 sequences are present, 20% being singletons, with the ten largest covering around 8.4%. Source material: PBMCs or a T cell subset sorted from them (not recorded which). These receptors all stem from an adult woman who had mild COVID-19 (a few samples of this study predate the infection). Cell type and time point are not known.

V and J are TRBV20-1 and TRBJ2-1; D tentatively fits TRBD1 or TRBD2 (5 bases each). The germline CDR1 and CDR2 sequences are DFQATT and SNEGSKA (reference sequence). The CDR3 runs to 15 residues. Trimming shortened V by 3 bases and J by 9 bases, and 21 bases separated the two germline ends. CDR3 region: CSARMRGITGSEQFF. The CDR3 DNA reads as TGCAGTGCTAGGATGAGGGGAATTACAGGCAGTGAGCAGTTCTTC.

The rearrangement links TRBV6-5 to TRBJ2-6, with D maybe TRBD1 (6 bases). Looked up from germline, CDR1 is MNHEY and CDR2 is SVGAGI. The V end was cut by 4 bases, the J end by 0 bases, with 13 bases between. The CDR3 contains 17 residues. The CDR3 protein is CASSLTGSGSGANVLTF. The CDR3 DNA reads TGTGCCAGCAGTTTAACAGGGTCGGGCTCTGGGGCCAACGTCCTGACTTTC.

The chain carries TRBV23-1 and TRBJ2-1; TRBD1 might be the D (6 bases). TRBV23-1 is flagged as an ORF with uncertain function. CDR3 length: 14 residues. V lost 4 bases to trimming and J lost 5 bases, with 12 bases between them. CDR3 loop: CASSPQGGHNEQFF. The CDR3 region has the DNA TGCGCCAGCAGTCCACAGGGCGGTCACAATGAGCAGTTCTTC.

This chain connects TRBV7-9 to TRBJ1-1, with D hard to call. This CDR3 is 13 amino acids long. Between the trimmed V and J ends, which lost 3 bases and 6 bases, there was a span of 11 bases. CDR1 and CDR2 from the germline V gene are SEHNR and FQNEAQ (reference sequence). The CDR3 protein is CASSLGAGAEAFF. The CDR3, as DNA: TGTGCCAGCAGCTTGGGTGCCGGCGCTGAAGCTTTCTTT. Full variable domain (remainder filled in from reference TRBV7-9 and TRBJ1-1): DTGVSQNPRHKITKRGQNVTFRCDPISEHNRLYWYRQTLGQGPEFLTYFQNEAQLEKSRLLSDRFSAERPKGSFSTLEIQRTEQGDSAMYLCASSLGAGAEAFFGQGTRLTVV.

The rearrangement links TRBV6-2 or TRBV6-3 to TRBJ2-1; TRBD1 or TRBD2 may be the D gene (5 bases each). Germline CDR1 reads MNHEY; CDR2 reads SVGEGT. The CDR3 has 12 amino acids. V lost 8 bases and J 7 bases, leaving 12 bases between the germline ends. The CDR3 DNA reads as TGTGCCAGCGGGTCCTGGGGGAATGAGCAGTTCTTC. Residues: CASGSWGNEQFF.

V gene TRBV23-1 combines with J gene TRBJ2-5; D is perhaps TRBD1 (6 bases). TRBV23-1 is labeled an ORF, and its function is uncertain. Trimming took 3 bases from V and 1 from J, leaving 12 bases between them. This CDR3 is built from 15 residues. CDR3 sequence (DNA): TGCGCCAGCAGTCAGTCGACAGGAGCCCAAGAGACCCAGTACTTC. Its translation is CASSQSTGAQETQYF.

The DNA of the CDR3 is TGTGCCAGCTCACCAGGACAGGGCGGCGAGCAGTACTTC. This sequence encodes CASSPGQGGEQYF. This chain links TRBV18 with TRBJ2-7; 8 nucleotides agree with TRBD1. Trimming cost V 2 bases and J 6 bases; bases outside gene matches: 3. The CDR3 has 13 residues. Per germline, CDR1 KGHSH and CDR2 LQKENI.

This clonotype turned up a few times. The rearrangement uses TRBV12-3 or TRBV12-4 and TRBJ2-2; D gene unclear. The CDR3 loop spans 14 amino acids. V lost 7 bases to trimming and J lost 2 bases, with 11 bases between them. CDR3 protein: CASKSNLNTGELFF. CDR3 nucleotide sequence: TGTGCCAGCAAGTCCAATCTCAACACCGGGGAGCTGTTTTTT.

The table lists this clonotype with a few counts. The chain combines TRBV5-5 with TRBJ2-7; 11 bases match TRBD1. J gave up 5 bases and V 1 base, and 5 bases lay outside the gene matches. The CDR3 has 15 residues. From germline, CDR1 is SGHKS and CDR2 YYEKEE (reference sequence). CDR3 protein: CASSLLGQGANEQYF. For the CDR3, the DNA is TGTGCCAGCAGCTTGCTAGGACAGGGGGCTAACGAGCAGTACTTC.

This clonotype appeared a few times. The chain is built from TRBV11-2 and TRBJ1-1, with a possible D match to TRBD1 (6 bases). The germline V gene has CDR1 SGHAT and CDR2 FQNNGV. Trimming pared 5 bases from V and 4 bases from J, leaving 20 bases between. This CDR3 is 16 amino acids long. CDR3 sequence: CASSHRDTGRLTEAFF. DNA for the CDR3: TGTGCCAGCAGCCACCGGGACACCGGTCGGCTCACTGAAGCTTTCTTT.

This clonotype was seen a handful of times. CDR3 in amino acids: CASSQERAVVSGNTIYF. CDR3 DNA sequence: TGCGCCAGCAGCCAAGAGCGGGCAGTCGTATCTGGAAACACCATATATTTT. The chain links TRBV4-3 to TRBJ1-3; D is ambiguous. This CDR3 is 17 amino acids long. The V end lost 0 bases, the J end lost 1 base, and 13 bases lay between the germline ends. Germline-derived CDR1 and CDR2 are LGHNA and YSLEER.

This rearrangement joins TRBV10-3 to TRBJ2-1; 8 bases are shared with TRBD2. The CDR3 is 14 amino acids. The germline CDR1 and CDR2 sequences are ENHRY and SYGVKD. The ends lost 2 bases at V and 6 bases at J; junction bases unmatched: 3. CDR3 sequence (DNA): TGTGCCATCAGTGAGCGGGAGGGATCCAATGAGCAGTTCTTC. It is translated as CAISEREGSNEQFF.

This clonotype was seen more than once but under ten times. V and J are TRBV30 and TRBJ1-1; no clear D gene. Germline V gene sequence: CDR1 GTSNPN, CDR2 SVGIG (reference sequence). The CDR3 totals 11 residues. The ends were cut back, 4 bases at V and 6 bases at J, with 9 bases in the middle. The CDR3 is CAWKWRAEAFF. CDR3 nucleotides: TGTGCCTGGAAGTGGAGAGCTGAAGCTTTCTTT.

A few counts support this clonotype. The genes are TRBV29-1 and TRBJ1-1, with D maybe TRBD1 (5 bases). The germline CDR1 and CDR2 sequences are SQVTM and ANQGSEA. Trimming left V 2 bases short and J 0 bases short, with 16 bases between. The CDR3 spans 16 residues. The CDR3 spells CSVETGGVGVNTEAFF. The CDR3 DNA is TGCAGCGTTGAAACGGGCGGGGTAGGGGTGAACACTGAAGCTTTCTTT.

This clonotype has just a few counts. The gene calls are TRBV20-1 and TRBJ2-3; D possibly uses TRBD1 or TRBD2 (6 bases each). This CDR3 spans 14 amino acids. Trimming left V 7 bases short and J 5 bases short, with 19 bases between. Germline CDR1 reads DFQATT; CDR2 reads SNEGSKA (reference sequence). The CDR3 DNA reads TGCAGTGTGGGACGGGGGCTCCGGGAAGATACGCAGTATTTT. It is translated as CSVGRGLREDTQYF.

In its sample, this clonotype was seen a few times. The chain couples TRBV3-1 to TRBJ2-1; D not certain. The CDR3 is 13 amino acids. Germline V gives CDR1 LGHDT, CDR2 YNNKEL (reference sequence). Trimming cost V 1 base and J 9 bases, with 10 bases left between them. The CDR3 nucleotides read TGTGCCAGCAGCCAAGTGCACAGCACTGAGCAGTTCTTC. This translates into CASSQVHSTEQFF.

A few counts support this clonotype. The chain uses TRBV30 and TRBJ1-5, with TRBD1 matching over 7 bases. V trimming: 0 bases; J trimming: 1 base; junction bases outside the gene matches: 12. Germline V gives CDR1 GTSNPN, CDR2 SVGIG (reference sequence). The CDR3 covers 18 residues. CDR3 residues: CAWSVKGALQLSNQPQHF. In DNA form, the CDR3 reads TGTGCCTGGAGTGTAAAGGGGGCACTACAACTCAGCAATCAGCCCCAGCATTTT.

The chain joins TRBV29-1 to TRBJ2-7, with a possible D match to TRBD1 (5 bases). V lost 7 bases and J lost 5, with 15 bases in between. Germline-derived CDR1 and CDR2 are SQVTM and ANQGSEA. CDR3 size: 12 residues. The CDR3 loop is CSAFDSTNEQYF. The CDR3 DNA is TGCAGCGCCTTCGACAGCACCAACGAGCAGTACTTC.

V gene TRBV7-9 combines with J gene TRBJ2-3; D is unresolved. Germline V gene data show CDR1 as SEHNR and CDR2 as FQNEAQ (reference sequence). Trimming took off 9 bases at V and 3 bases at J, with 10 bases between the two ends. This CDR3 is 12 amino acids long. CDR3 in DNA: TGTGCCAGTAGATGGATTACAGATACGCAGTATTTT. This gives the protein CASRWITDTQYF.